What follows is one T cell receptor (beta chain) and its context. This clone appeared once. No cognate antigen has been identified for it. Per-base quality was not reported, and no clone a single base away is much larger than it. Each collaborating institution followed its own protocols to collect whole blood in K2EDTA tubes. For TCRbeta analysis, collaborators shipped samples in one of three forms: frozen whole blood, isolated PBMCs, or DNA extracted from either of those sample types. This specimen belongs to a study of blood T cell repertoires in COVID-19 (dated by TCRdb to between 2020 and 2021). As for the study more broadly: Collaborator samples came from the United States, Italy and Spain and covered acute and convalescent phases of COVID-19. A de-identified subject ID, COVID-19 status, age in years and sex were almost always included in the sample metadata. The prospective study material was composed of cDNA or gDNA derived from T cells, B-cell-depleted T cells, or PBMCs. Where HLA class I and class II types were available, the types were taken from metadata supplied by the sample provider, not from assay-based typing. The repertoires were made available in a free public database intended to serve as a resource for research on the immune response to SARS-CoV-2. Deeply sampled blood TCRbeta repertoires from subjects exposed to, actively infected with, or recovered from COVID-19 were included in the dataset. The samples were drawn from two sources: the first 160 participants of the ongoing ImmuneRACE study, and 950 to 1,500 subjects contributed by 6 global collaborators.

From the germline V gene, CDR1 is MDHEN and CDR2 is SYDVKM. V and J are truncated by 8 bases and 2 bases respectively, leaving an intervening sequence of 14 bases. Counted from cysteine to phenylalanine, this CDR3 has 14 amino acids. CDR3 DNA is the only sequence kept; it has 42 bases, read in frame from the first base. The research as a whole found: How much clinical and demographic metadata was included differed by source and by participant, and the metadata was provided uncurated.

The immunoSEQ Assay, a bias-controlled multiplex PCR, was used to amplify TCRbeta CDR3 regions from genomic DNA. Processing in the source paper ran as follows. The number of nucleated cells in each sample was estimated from the amplification of reference gene primers within the assay. Sequence reads were collapsed and filtered to measure the absolute abundance of every unique TCRbeta CDR3 rearrangement. For each sample, productive Simpson clonality was calculated as the square root of Simpson's diversity index over productive rearrangements. As stored in TCRdb, this immuneACCESS dataset retains in-frame rearrangements with V and J assigned. A fraction of the clones does not appear; measured against another copy, unresolved V genes explain less than half of the discrepancy, and the remainder lacks a known reason. V and J calls and clone size are given by that table; D and trimming were obtained from the DNA. The sample table contains 150,000 to 200,000 clones; only one count was recorded for about 80% of them. The ten largest make up about 2.7% of the sample.

Material: peripheral blood. This TCR derives from a human donor with acute or convalescent COVID-19. The donor label of this sample is uncertain. This sequence uses TRBV28 and TRBJ2-3, and possibly TRBD2, on 7 matching bases. The DNA is as follows: TGTGCCAGCTCGAGGGGGGGAGCCACAGATACGCAGTATTTT. Its protein is CASSRGGATDTQYF.